Each of the 27 T cell receptor beta chains below was sequenced from the same sample in a study of blood T cell repertoires in COVID-19. Profiling relied on immunoSEQ multiplex PCR, and the TCRdb table lists in-frame clones only, not all of them. The sample has about 14,000 clones, roughly 73% seen once; the top ten hold 9% to 10%. The sequenced sample was peripheral blood. Every receptor here comes from a man aged 65 to 79 with acute or convalescent COVID-19.

This chain uses TRBV7-2 with TRBJ1-2; TRBD1 might be the D (6 bases). The length of the CDR3 is 13 residues. Looked up from germline, CDR1 is SGHTA and CDR2 is FQGNSA. The ends were cut back, 2 bases at V and 7 bases at J, with 11 bases in the middle. The CDR3 DNA is TGTGCCAGCAGCTTACGCTCACAGGGTGGCTACACCTTC. This gives the protein CASSLRSQGGYTF. The variable domain in full, completed from reference TRBV7-2 and TRBJ1-2, reads GAGVSQSPSNKVTEKGKDVELRCDPISGHTALYWYRQSLGQGLEFLIYFQGNSAPDKSGLPSDRFSAERTGGSVSTLTIQRTQQEDSAVYLCASSLRSQGGYTFGSGTRLTVV.

In this sample, this clone is medium-sized. The chain links TRBV6-5 to TRBJ2-2, with 9 bases fitting TRBD2. Germline CDR1 and CDR2: MNHEY and SVGAGI. V lost 8 bases, J lost 7 bases, and 11 bases stayed unmatched. The CDR3 is 15 amino acids. Here the CDR3 reads CASATRGGQDGELFF. The CDR3 nucleotides are TGTGCCAGCGCAACGCGGGGGGGCCAGGACGGGGAGCTGTTTTTT.

CDR3 bases: TGCGCCAGCAGCTTGGCCGATCAGGGGCTACGAACGAGAACTGAAGCTTTCTTT. It specifies CASSLADQGLRTRTEAFF. The rearrangement uses TRBV5-1 and TRBJ1-1; TRBD1 might be the D (6 bases). V was pared by 0 bases and J by 5 bases, with 23 bases between. CDR3 length: 18 residues. Germline CDR1 is SGHRS and CDR2 is YFSETQ.

This clone has just one count. The rearrangement uses TRBV10-3 and TRBJ2-6; TRBD1 matches 7 bases. The CDR3 covers 14 residues. Germline V lookup: CDR1 ENHRY, CDR2 SYGVKD. Trimming removed 8 bases from V and 1 base from J; junction bases left unmatched: 2. The chain's CDR3 is CAIQQGSGANVLTF. The CDR3, as DNA: TGTGCCATCCAACAGGGGTCTGGGGCCAACGTCCTGACTTTC.

The chain joins TRBV28 to TRBJ1-5; 10 nucleotides agree with TRBD1. The germline V gene has CDR1 MDHEN and CDR2 SYDVKM. The CDR3 consists of 15 residues. Trimming took 6 bases from V and 2 from J; bases not matched to a gene: 4. CDR3 nucleotide sequence: TGTGCCAGCAGACCGACAGGGGGCGGCAATCAGCCCCAGCATTTT. Translation: CASRPTGGGNQPQHF.

This chain links TRBV11-2 with TRBJ2-3; TRBD2 is a possible D gene (5 bases). Germline V gene data show CDR1 as SGHAT and CDR2 as FQNNGV. The CDR3 is 17 residues long. With 6 bases removed from V and 6 bases from J, the gap between germline ends came to 25 bases. CDR3: CASSLGFREVLSDTQYF. The DNA for the CDR3 is TGTGCCAGCAGTCTGGGTTTCCGGGAAGTCCTTAGCGATACGCAGTATTTT. The variable domain in full, completed from reference TRBV11-2 and TRBJ2-3, reads EAGVAQSPRYKIIEKRQSVAFWCNPISGHATLYWYQQILGQGPKLLIQFQNNGVVDDSQLPKDRFSAERLKGVDSTLKIQPAKLEDSAVYLCASSLGFREVLSDTQYFGPGTRLTVL.

CDR3 bases: TGCGCCAGCAGCCCGAACGGGAGGAATGAAAAACTGTTTTTT. Residues: CASSPNGRNEKLFF. The rearrangement joins TRBV5-1 to TRBJ1-4; D gene unclear. V lost 4 bases and J lost 5, with 12 bases in between. The length of the CDR3 is 14 residues. Per germline, CDR1 SGHRS and CDR2 YFSETQ.

This clone was seen only once. This chain connects TRBV18 to TRBJ2-3; D is perhaps TRBD2 (5 bases). The CDR3 loop spans 14 amino acids. The ends were cut back, 5 bases at V and 2 bases at J, with 11 bases in the middle. The germline CDR1 and CDR2 sequences are KGHSH and LQKENI. The CDR3 sequence is CASSSARATDTQYF. The CDR3 nucleotides are TGTGCCAGCTCATCTGCGAGGGCCACAGATACGCAGTATTTT.

This clone was recorded only once. The chain has TRBV6-5 and TRBJ1-1; D is unclear. The CDR3 spans 15 residues. Germline V gives CDR1 MNHEY, CDR2 SVGAGI. Trimming left V 4 bases short and J 1 base short, with 13 bases between. In DNA, the CDR3 is TGTGCCAGCAGTTTCGCAAGGGAGGGGAACACTGAAGCTTTCTTT. It specifies CASSFAREGNTEAFF.

The V call is TRBV29-1, the J call TRBJ2-1; D is perhaps TRBD2 (6 bases). Trimming pared 0 bases from V and 10 bases from J, leaving 10 bases between. Germline CDR1 reads SQVTM; CDR2 reads ANQGSEA. CDR3 size: 12 residues. The CDR3 spells CSVEEGRTEQFF. DNA of the CDR3: TGCAGCGTTGAAGAAGGGAGGACGGAGCAGTTCTTC.

This clone was seen only once. This chain connects TRBV6-5 to TRBJ1-1, with D unclear. V lost 6 bases, J lost 1 base, and 12 bases lay in between. The CDR3 covers 14 residues. The germline gives CDR1 MNHEY, CDR2 SVGAGI. The CDR3 nucleotides are TGTGCCAGCAGAGACCGGGTCAGGAACACTGAAGCTTTCTTT. It specifies CASRDRVRNTEAFF.

The V call is TRBV7-2, the J call TRBJ1-1; D not resolved. The ends were cut back, 1 base at V and 0 bases at J, with 3 bases in the middle. The length of the CDR3 is 13 residues. The V gene's germline CDR1 is SGHTA and CDR2 FQGNSA. CDR3: CASSLVVNTEAFF. DNA of the CDR3: TGTGCCAGCAGCTTAGTAGTGAACACTGAAGCTTTCTTT.

This chain uses TRBV19 with TRBJ1-2, with 7 bases lining up with TRBD1. CDR3 size: 14 residues. V dropped 9 bases and J dropped 7; count of bases not matched to a gene: 14. Germline V lookup: CDR1 LNHDA, CDR2 SQIVND (reference sequence). CDR3 region: CASQSRRQGSGYTF. CDR3 sequence (DNA): TGTGCCAGCCAATCCAGGAGACAGGGTAGTGGCTACACCTTC.

V gene TRBV9 combines with J gene TRBJ1-1; D ambiguous. Germline V gene sequence: CDR1 SGDLS, CDR2 YYNGEE. Trimming took 4 bases from V and 2 from J, leaving 9 bases between them. This CDR3 comprises 13 residues. The CDR3 region has the DNA TGTGCCAGCAGCTTGCAGACTAACACTGAAGCTTTCTTT. Protein sequence: CASSLQTNTEAFF.

CDR3 in DNA: TGTGCCAGCAGTTTCAGGGACTCTGGAAACACCATATATTTT. This translates into CASSFRDSGNTIYF. The chain uses TRBV28 and TRBJ1-3; D may be TRBD1 (5 bases). Trimming stripped 3 bases from V and 0 bases from J, with 6 bases between. The germline V gene has CDR1 MDHEN and CDR2 SYDVKM. The CDR3 totals 14 residues.

This rearrangement joins TRBV5-1 to TRBJ1-1, with D possibly being TRBD1 (5 bases). CDR3 size: 15 residues. CDR1 is SGHRS, CDR2 YFSETQ, per germline. Trimming left V 4 bases short and J 1 base short, with 14 bases between. The CDR3 region has the DNA TGCGCCAGCAGCCCGTGGGGCACATCGAACACTGAAGCTTTCTTT. This codes for CASSPWGTSNTEAFF.

The chain is built from TRBV29-1 and TRBJ2-3, with TRBD2 identical over 12 bases. The junction had 14 bases not matched to a gene; V was cut back by 1 base and J by 3 bases. This CDR3 has 19 amino acids. Germline assignment: CDR1 SQVTM and CDR2 ANQGSEA. This CDR3 reads CSVEAASGGAGRRTDTQYF. The CDR3 nucleotides read TGCAGCGTTGAAGCGGCTAGCGGGGGGGCCGGGCGTAGGACAGATACGCAGTATTTT.

The chain recombines TRBV30 with TRBJ1-2; D might be TRBD1 (5 bases). V shed 2 bases and J shed 5 bases, with 12 bases lying between them. The CDR3 is made up of 13 amino acids. Looked up from germline, CDR1 is GTSNPN and CDR2 is SVGIG (reference sequence). CDR3 loop: CAWSTRGGYGYTF. CDR3 coding DNA: TGTGCCTGGAGTACTAGGGGAGGTTATGGCTACACCTTC.

In this sample, this clone turned up a few times. J is TRBJ2-3 and V is TRBV10-3; TRBD2 aligns across 8 bases. There are 15 residues in the CDR3. CDR1 and CDR2 from the germline V gene are ENHRY and SYGVKD. The V segment lost 10 bases and the J segment 2 bases; nucleotides outside the gene matches: 11. The CDR3 loop reads CATRGTTSATDTQYF. CDR3 DNA: TGTGCCACCCGAGGAACGACTAGCGCCACAGATACGCAGTATTTT.

This clone was detected once. This rearrangement joins TRBV5-6 to TRBJ2-2; 15 bases are shared with TRBD2. Germline CDR1 reads SGHDT; CDR2 reads YYEEEE. The CDR3 has 19 amino acids. The V segment lost 4 bases and the J segment 1 base; nucleotides outside the gene matches: 8. The CDR3 loop is CASSPGLAGGYENTGELFF. CDR3 in DNA: TGTGCCAGCAGCCCGGGACTAGCGGGGGGTTACGAGAACACCGGGGAGCTGTTTTTT. The full variable domain, its missing parts supplied by reference TRBV5-6 and TRBJ2-2, is DAGVTQSPTHLIKTRGQQVTLRCSPKSGHDTVSWYQQALGQGPQFIFQYYEEEERQRGNFPDRFSGHQFPNYSSELNVNALLLGDSALYLCASSPGLAGGYENTGELFFGEGSRLTVL.

The sample holds one count of this clone. Being one base from a much bigger clone, this may be a read error. The chain is built from TRBV5-1 and TRBJ2-7; 9 positions agree with TRBD2. CDR3 length equals 14 residues. CDR1 SGHRS and CDR2 YFSETQ come from the germline V gene. Trimming cost V 0 bases and J 2 bases; bases outside gene matches: 0. The CDR3 DNA reads as TGCGCCAGCAGCTTGGGGACTAGCGCCTACGAGCAGTACTTC. Its protein product is CASSLGTSAYEQYF.

There are a few counts of this clone. V is TRBV18 and J is TRBJ1-1; maybe TRBD1 (5 bases). V gave up 6 bases and J gave up 1 base, with 12 bases separating them. The CDR3 runs 14 residues. In germline, CDR1 is KGHSH, CDR2 LQKENI. The CDR3 here is CASSKGAGNTEAFF. The CDR3 DNA reads TGTGCCAGCTCCAAAGGGGCAGGGAACACTGAAGCTTTCTTT.

This chain uses TRBV12-5 with TRBJ2-7; 8 bases fit TRBD1. This CDR3 is built from 14 residues. The V gene's germline CDR1 is LGHNT and CDR2 FRNRAP. Trimming took 4 bases from V and 3 from J; bases not matched to a gene: 5. The CDR3 here is CASGSRTGYYEQYF. The CDR3 coding sequence is TGTGCTAGTGGTTCCCGGACAGGGTACTACGAGCAGTACTTC.

The rearrangement joins TRBV5-6 to TRBJ1-3, with 9 bases identical to TRBD1. Germline values: CDR1 SGHDT, CDR2 YYEEEE. Trimming took 9 bases from V and 7 from J; bases not matched to a gene: 8. This CDR3 is 13 amino acids long. The CDR3 DNA reads TGTGCCACCCGACAGGGGGGTGCCAACACCATATATTTT. It yields the protein CATRQGGANTIYF.

This chain uses TRBV9 with TRBJ2-3; TRBD1 is a possible D gene (6 bases). V lost 5 bases, J lost 1 base, and 11 bases lay in between. There are 14 residues in the CDR3. CDR1 and CDR2 from the germline V gene are SGDLS and YYNGEE. The CDR3: CASSLTGRTDTQYF. The CDR3 DNA follows: TGTGCCAGCAGTCTGACAGGACGCACAGATACGCAGTATTTT. Full variable domain (remainder filled in from reference TRBV9 and TRBJ2-3): DSGVTQTPKHLITATGQRVTLRCSPRSGDLSVYWYQQSLDQGLQFLIQYYNGEERAKGNILERFSAQQFPDLHSELNLSSLELGDSALYFCASSLTGRTDTQYFGPGTRLTVL.

V usage is TRBV6-5 and J usage is TRBJ1-2, with 8 bases aligning to TRBD1. The CDR3 runs to 13 residues. The germline CDR1 and CDR2 sequences are MNHEY and SVGAGI. Trimming at V came to 4 bases and at J to 14 bases, leaving 12 bases not matched to a gene. As DNA, the CDR3 is TGTGCCAGCAGTTTCGGACAGGGCCTCACGGGAACCTTC. The encoded protein is CASSFGQGLTGTF.

The chain links TRBV6-2 or TRBV6-3 to TRBJ2-7, with no clear D. V lost 0 bases and J lost 2, with 8 bases in between. The V gene's germline CDR1 is MNHEY and CDR2 SVGEGT. The CDR3 length is 14 residues. CDR3 residues: CASSYSGFTYEQYF. The CDR3 coding sequence is TGTGCCAGCAGTTACTCTGGCTTTACCTACGAGCAGTACTTC.